One sample yielded the 3 T cell receptor beta chains listed below, sequenced in a study of blood T cell repertoires in COVID-19. Data came from immunoSEQ multiplex PCR; TCRdb stores just in-frame clones and leaves some out. The table lists 100,000 to 130,000 clones, about 85% of them singletons. Sample: peripheral blood. The receptors derive from a woman in her seventies with acute or convalescent COVID-19.

The rearrangement uses TRBV7-9 and TRBJ1-4, with a tentative D call TRBD1 (5 bases). The CDR3 sequence is 14 residues long. V was trimmed by 5 bases and J by 3 bases, leaving 10 bases between them. The V gene's germline CDR1 is SEHNR and CDR2 FQNEAQ (reference sequence). The CDR3 protein is CASSPGLSNEKLFF. The CDR3 region has the DNA TGTGCCAGCAGCCCGGGACTCTCTAATGAAAAACTGTTTTTT.

The genes are TRBV27 and TRBJ1-4; TRBD1 matches 10 bases. The CDR3 runs to 18 residues. The V gene's germline CDR1 is MNHEY and CDR2 SMNVEV (reference sequence). V lost 8 bases to trimming and J lost 0 bases; unmatched junction nucleotides: 12. In nucleotides, the CDR3 is TGTGCCAGCTCGAGGAGGACAGGGGGGCTTTCAACTAATGAAAAACTGTTTTTT. This encodes CASSRRTGGLSTNEKLFF.

V is TRBV29-1 and J is TRBJ1-5; D possibly corresponds to TRBD1 (5 bases). CDR1 is SQVTM, CDR2 ANQGSEA, per germline. V lost 3 bases, J lost 6 bases, and 12 bases lay in between. The CDR3 is made up of 13 amino acids. The CDR3 reads CSVDWGEGQPQHF. CDR3 coding DNA: TGCAGCGTTGACTGGGGGGAGGGTCAGCCCCAGCATTTT.